This TCR beta chain was sequenced in a study of shared T cell receptors in the human thymus. From germline, CDR1 is SGHDT and CDR2 YYEEEE. Trimming removed 5 bases from V and 3 bases from J, with 18 bases in between. This CDR3 contains 16 residues. In its sample, this clone was seen once. TCRdb's copy holds only in-frame clones and misses some; the assay was immunoSEQ multiplex PCR. The sample lists hundreds of thousands of clones, about 90% occurring once. These data also formed part of another study, on human thymus T cells. From that report: Congenital heart defects were the reason for the corrective surgery that the donors, healthy Finnish infants, were having. Resections that were taken during corrective heart surgery supplied the thymus tissue. Usage of V and J genes appeared biased in thymic and blood repertoires. In unrelated individuals, thymic repertoires overlapped highly, according to related research.

This TCR was recovered from a boy younger than two with a congenital heart defect. The source material was thymocytes. V usage is TRBV5-6 and J usage is TRBJ1-5; weak D call: TRBD1 (5 bases). CDR3: CASRGLGGWNNQPQHF. The CDR3 DNA reads TGTGCCAGCAGAGGGTTGGGGGGATGGAACAATCAGCCCCAGCATTTT. The whole variable domain, filled in from reference TRBV5-6 and TRBJ1-5, reads DAGVTQSPTHLIKTRGQQVTLRCSPKSGHDTVSWYQQALGQGPQFIFQYYEEEERQRGNFPDRFSGHQFPNYSSELNVNALLLGDSALYLCASRGLGGWNNQPQHFGDGTRLSIL.